This T cell receptor beta chain was found in a study of blood T cells in healthy people across ages. Primed by a sample-barcoded 5' primer and a J-beta primer mix, a second PCR proceeded for roughly 7 to 11 cycles. From the 5' RACE reads, TCRdb called clonotypes with MiXCR, one entry per CDR3 protein. The sample shows some 1.8 million distinct CDR3 sequences, around 40% of them seen only once. The CDR3 is 15 amino acids. In germline, CDR1 is SGHAT, CDR2 FQDESV (reference sequence). The V end lost 6 bases, the J end lost 5 bases, and 18 bases lay between the germline ends. Material for sequencing was blood. J is TRBJ2-3 and V is TRBV11-1; weak D call: TRBD2 (5 bases). The clonotype originates from a human donor in good health. DNA of the CDR3: TGTGCCAGCAGTGAGTCTGGGTCTAGCCTAGATACGCAGTATTTT. It is translated as CASSESGSSLDTQYF.